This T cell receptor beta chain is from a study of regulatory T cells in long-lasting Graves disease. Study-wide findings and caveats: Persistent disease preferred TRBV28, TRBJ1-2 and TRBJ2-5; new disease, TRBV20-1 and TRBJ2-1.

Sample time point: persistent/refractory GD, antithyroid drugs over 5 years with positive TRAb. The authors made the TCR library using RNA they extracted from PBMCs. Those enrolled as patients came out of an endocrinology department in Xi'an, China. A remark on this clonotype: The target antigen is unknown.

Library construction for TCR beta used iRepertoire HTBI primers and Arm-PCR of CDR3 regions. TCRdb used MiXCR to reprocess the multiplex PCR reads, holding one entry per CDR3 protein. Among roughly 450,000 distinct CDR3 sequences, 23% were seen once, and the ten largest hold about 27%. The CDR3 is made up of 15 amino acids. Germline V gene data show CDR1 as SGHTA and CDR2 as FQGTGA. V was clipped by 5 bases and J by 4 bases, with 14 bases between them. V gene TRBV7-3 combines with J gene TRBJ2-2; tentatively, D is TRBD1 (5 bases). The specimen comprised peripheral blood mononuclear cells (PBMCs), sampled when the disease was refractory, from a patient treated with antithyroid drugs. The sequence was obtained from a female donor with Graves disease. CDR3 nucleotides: TGTGCCAGCAGCACGTTAGGGGTTGGCACCGGGGAGCTGTTTTTT. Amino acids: CASSTLGVGTGELFF.